This paragraph reports one T cell receptor beta chain. Sequencing was performed with immunoSEQ multiplex PCR; in TCRdb, only in-frame clones are kept and a portion is missing. The profile shows 300,000 or so clones, 88% of them singletons. The sample originates from a study of blood T cell repertoires in COVID-19. As for the study in general: PBMCs, B-cell-depleted T cells, or T cells were the source of the cDNA or gDNA that made up the material.

There are 11 residues in the CDR3. V lost 7 bases, J lost 7 bases, and 10 bases lay in between. Specimen: peripheral blood. This clonotype originated in a woman aged 25 to 39 who had recovered from COVID-19. This sequence joins TRBV12-3 or TRBV12-4 and TRBJ2-5, with D tentatively TRBD1 (6 bases). The CDR3 sequence: CASTRGGTQYF. The CDR3 DNA follows: TGTGCCAGCACCCGAGGGGGGACCCAGTACTTC.